Following are 24 T cell receptor beta chains from one sample sequenced in a study of T cells in Graves' hyperthyroidism and ophthalmopathy. Amplification of TCR beta CDR3 regions was performed using RNA transcripts as template. The study used the HTBI primer set for a first-round RT-PCR of the TCR CDR3. MiXCR, applied by TCRdb to the multiplex PCR reads, yields one record per CDR3 protein. This table has approximately 270,000 distinct CDR3 sequences, roughly 14% appearing once. Sequencing was done on a sample of blood. These receptors all stem from a woman in her forties with Graves' hyperthyroidism that later progressed to Graves' ophthalmopathy.

This clonotype was seen ten or more times. The rearrangement joins TRBV14 to TRBJ2-2, with a tentative D call TRBD2 (5 bases). This CDR3 is 14 amino acids long. Germline CDR1 SGHDN, CDR2 FVKESK. V dropped 3 bases and J dropped 7 bases, with 12 bases sitting between them. CDR3 DNA: TGTGCCAGCAGCCAGGCCATGGGAGTCGGGGAGCTGTTTTTT. Amino acid sequence: CASSQAMGVGELFF.

In this sample, this clonotype turned up once. This may arise from a read error, as a much more abundant clone is one base away. This chain links TRBV6-1 with TRBJ2-5; D perhaps matches TRBD1 (6 bases). Germline V CDR1 and CDR2: MNHNS, SASEGT. This CDR3 spans 18 amino acids. The CDR3 is CASSEAQRGTITKETEYF. The CDR3, as DNA: TGTGCCAGCAGTGAAGCGCAGAGGGGGACCATTACGAAAGAGACCGAGTACTTC.

J is TRBJ2-3 and V is TRBV19; TRBD1 agrees at 10 bases. CDR1 is LNHDA and CDR2 is SQIVND in the germline V gene (reference sequence). This CDR3 is built from 18 residues. The junction had 11 bases not matched to a gene; V was cut back by 1 base and J by 4 bases. The CDR3 nucleotides are TGTGCCAGTAGTATAGTCGCCGGGACAGGGGTTCGGGCAGATACGCAGTATTTT. Translating it yields CASSIVAGTGVRADTQYF.

This clonotype was seen at least ten times. The chain carries TRBV12-3 or TRBV12-4 and TRBJ2-1; unclear D gene. Trimming removed 6 bases at V and 7 bases at J, with 13 bases between. CDR3 size: 13 residues. The CDR3 here is CASSPNSFNEQFF. The DNA of the CDR3 is TGTGCCAGCAGCCCCAATAGTTTTAATGAGCAGTTCTTC.

The chain links TRBV6-9 to TRBJ1-1; 8 bases are a match to TRBD1. Trimming cost V 3 bases and J 0 bases; bases outside gene matches: 6. The CDR3 length is 16 residues. The germline CDR1 and CDR2 sequences are MNHGY and SVAAGI. CDR3 sequence reads: CASSYESGGMNTEAFF. CDR3 nucleotides: TGTGCCAGCAGTTACGAATCAGGGGGCATGAACACTGAAGCTTTCTTT.

This chain links TRBV28 with TRBJ1-1; possibly TRBD1 for D (5 bases). The germline CDR1 and CDR2 sequences are MDHEN and SYDVKM. V was trimmed by 2 bases and J by 0 bases, leaving 16 bases between them. The CDR3 contains 17 residues. The CDR3 reads CASSLRVRATMNTEAFF. In DNA, the CDR3 is TGTGCCAGCAGTTTAAGAGTCAGGGCCACCATGAACACTGAAGCTTTCTTT.

This clonotype was detected ten times or more. The rearrangement links TRBV3-1 to TRBJ2-7; D is uncertain. The CDR3 totals 16 residues. V was trimmed by 3 bases and J by 6 bases, leaving 21 bases between them. Germline V gene data show CDR1 as LGHDT and CDR2 as YNNKEL (reference sequence). This chain's CDR3 is CASSQGRRHYRSEQYF. The CDR3 bases are TGTGCCAGCAGCCAGGGCAGAAGACATTACCGCTCCGAGCAGTACTTC.

This clonotype was seen ten or more times. The chain is built from TRBV9 and TRBJ2-1, with D unclear. Trimming cost V 0 bases and J 5 bases, with 9 bases left between them. The CDR3 consists of 14 residues. The germline V gene encodes CDR1 SGDLS and CDR2 YYNGEE. The CDR3 loop reads CASSVGAYDNEQFF. Here the CDR3 DNA reads TGTGCCAGCAGCGTAGGGGCGTACGACAATGAGCAGTTCTTC.

This clonotype was seen repeatedly, ten times or more. The chain links TRBV24-1 to TRBJ2-3, with D possibly being TRBD2 (5 bases). Trimming left V 0 bases short and J 6 bases short, with 15 bases between. The germline V gene encodes CDR1 KGHDR and CDR2 SFDVKD. This CDR3 comprises 16 residues. The CDR3 reads CATSDLVDREFDTQYF. CDR3 bases: TGTGCCACCAGTGATTTGGTAGATAGGGAGTTTGATACGCAGTATTTT.

In its sample, this clonotype was seen many times. The chain recombines TRBV6-2 or TRBV6-3 with TRBJ2-7; perhaps TRBD2 as D (6 bases). Trimming pared 6 bases from V and 1 base from J, leaving 16 bases between. CDR3 length: 15 residues. CDR1 MNHEY and CDR2 SVGEGT come from the germline V gene. CDR3 amino acids: CASREVGRGSYEQYF. DNA of the CDR3: TGTGCCAGCAGGGAGGTAGGGCGGGGATCCTACGAGCAGTACTTC.

This clonotype showed up many times. The genes are TRBV6-1 and TRBJ1-1; D uncertain. The germline V and J ends were trimmed by 6 bases and 8 bases, with 13 bases remaining between them. Germline V lookup: CDR1 MNHNS, CDR2 SASEGT. The CDR3 loop spans 12 amino acids. In DNA form, the CDR3 reads TGTGCCAGCAGCGAGGGCGGTGGCGAAGCTTTCTTT. It codes for CASSEGGGEAFF.

This clonotype has ten or more counts. The chain employs TRBV28 and TRBJ2-3, with a tentative D call TRBD2 (5 bases). The CDR3 spans 15 residues. V was shortened by 2 bases and J by 1 base, with 10 bases between the two germline ends. Germline loops: CDR1 MDHEN, CDR2 SYDVKM. The CDR3 coding sequence is TGTGCCAGCAGTTTAGACTCAGCGGGCACAGATACGCAGTATTTT. Translation gives CASSLDSAGTDTQYF.

At least ten counts were recorded for this clonotype. V and J are TRBV7-9 and TRBJ2-1, with 8 positions matching TRBD2. The length of the CDR3 is 13 residues. After removal of 4 bases from V and 9 bases from J, the junction contained 5 bases not matched to a gene. Germline-derived CDR1 and CDR2 are SEHNR and FQNEAQ (reference sequence). The CDR3 coding sequence is TGTGCCAGCAGCTCCCGGACTAGCAGTGAGCAGTTCTTC. This codes for CASSSRTSSEQFF.

This clonotype was observed at least ten times. The chain is built from TRBV10-3 and TRBJ2-4, with unresolved D. The CDR3 sequence is 14 residues long. CDR1 and CDR2 from the germline V gene are ENHRY and SYGVKD. V was pared by 2 bases and J by 0 bases, with 5 bases between. CDR3: CAISEGRAKNIQYF. As DNA, the CDR3 is TGTGCCATCAGTGAGGGTCGAGCCAAAAACATTCAGTACTTC.

This clonotype was seen a handful of times. The rearrangement uses TRBV19 and TRBJ2-2, with D perhaps matching TRBD2 (6 bases). The CDR3 runs to 15 residues. CDR1 is LNHDA, CDR2 SQIVND, per germline (reference sequence). V lost 5 bases and J lost 6, with 16 bases in between. The CDR3 region has the DNA TGTGCCAGTAGTTTCCAGGGAGGTCGGGCCGGGGAGCTGTTTTTT. Its translation: CASSFQGGRAGELFF.

This clonotype was detected many times. The V and J genes are TRBV19 and TRBJ2-7; D is perhaps TRBD2 (6 bases). The CDR3 extends over 14 amino acids. Per germline, CDR1 LNHDA and CDR2 SQIVND (reference sequence). V gave up 3 bases and J gave up 0 bases, with 9 bases separating them. Here the CDR3 reads CASSMGLHSYEQYF. Here the CDR3 DNA reads TGTGCCAGTAGTATGGGACTCCACTCCTACGAGCAGTACTTC. The full variable domain, in which reference TRBV19 and TRBJ2-7 provide the parts outside the CDR3, is DGGITQSPKYLFRKEGQNVTLSCEQNLNHDAMYWYRQDPGQGLRLIYYSQIVNDFQKGDIAEGYSVSREKKESFPLTVTSAQKNPTAFYLCASSMGLHSYEQYFGPGTRLTVT.

This clonotype appeared many times. The genes are TRBV5-1 and TRBJ2-1; the match to TRBD2 covers 8 bases. V was pared by 3 bases and J by 7 bases, with 12 bases of the junction left unmatched. The CDR3 totals 16 residues. Germline CDR1 is SGHRS and CDR2 is YFSETQ. In DNA, the CDR3 is TGCGCCAGCAGCTCCCCGGGGGGGGGCGCGAGGAATGAGCAGTTCTTC. Its protein is CASSSPGGGARNEQFF.

There are many counts of this clonotype. J is TRBJ2-1 and V is TRBV7-9; D remains unclear. Germline CDR1 is SEHNR and CDR2 is FQNEAQ (reference sequence). V lost 0 bases to trimming and J lost 5 bases, with 14 bases between them. The CDR3 is 16 amino acids. CDR3 in amino acids: CASSLALSFGHNEQFF. CDR3 nucleotide sequence: TGTGCCAGCAGCTTAGCGCTTTCCTTCGGACACAATGAGCAGTTCTTC.

This chain joins TRBV4-2 and TRBJ1-6; no firm D call. The germline V gene encodes CDR1 LGHNA and CDR2 YNFKEQ. The CDR3 extends over 14 amino acids. V dropped 0 bases and J dropped 11 bases, with 11 bases sitting between them. Here the CDR3 reads CASSQDQSGPPLHF. The CDR3 DNA follows: TGTGCCAGCAGCCAAGATCAGAGCGGTCCACCCCTCCACTTT.

At least ten counts were recorded for this clonotype. This chain links TRBV11-2 with TRBJ2-2, with no clear D. With 4 bases removed from V and 5 bases from J, the gap between germline ends came to 8 bases. In germline, CDR1 is SGHAT, CDR2 FQNNGV. This CDR3 has 13 residues. CDR3 sequence: CASSSSVTGELFF. Here the CDR3 DNA reads TGTGCCAGCAGCTCTTCTGTTACCGGGGAGCTGTTTTTT. Filled out from reference TRBV11-2 and TRBJ2-2, the complete variable domain reads EAGVAQSPRYKIIEKRQSVAFWCNPISGHATLYWYQQILGQGPKLLIQFQNNGVVDDSQLPKDRFSAERLKGVDSTLKIQPAKLEDSAVYLCASSSSVTGELFFGEGSRLTVL.

This clonotype has ten or more counts. This chain links TRBV6-5 with TRBJ1-1; D ambiguous. Germline V gene data show CDR1 as MNHEY and CDR2 as SVGAGI. V was cut by 0 bases and J by 1 base, with 9 bases left in between. The CDR3 covers 15 residues. CDR3: CASSYSGRTNTEAFF. CDR3 nucleotide sequence: TGTGCCAGCAGTTACTCTGGGCGGACGAACACTGAAGCTTTCTTT.

In regard to this clonotype: A much larger clonotype is one base distant, so this may be a read error. The V call is TRBV13, the J call TRBJ2-3; no clear D gene. V lost 5 bases to trimming and J lost 5 bases, with 23 bases between them. CDR1 PRHDT and CDR2 FYEKMQ come from the germline V gene (reference sequence). The CDR3 is 17 amino acids. For the CDR3, the DNA is TGTGCCAGCAGCCACAACCTAGATTTTGTCAAGTTAGATACGCAGTATTTT. This sequence encodes CASSHNLDFVKLDTQYF.

This clonotype was counted ten times or more. V is TRBV25-1 and J is TRBJ1-1; D possibly corresponds to TRBD1 (5 bases). Germline CDR1 MGHDK, CDR2 SYGVNS. The CDR3 runs 15 residues. Trimming took 0 bases from V and 5 from J, leaving 13 bases between them. The CDR3 DNA sequence: TGTGCCAGCAGTGAATACCCAGGGTGGGGGACTGAAGCTTTCTTT. Its protein is CASSEYPGWGTEAFF.

This clonotype was found a few times. The J gene is TRBJ1-2, the V gene TRBV4-1; 9 bases match TRBD1. The trim removed 1 base at V and 5 bases at J, leaving 8 bases unmatched. The CDR3 contains 16 residues. Germline-derived CDR1 and CDR2 are MGHRA and YSYEKL. The CDR3 DNA reads TGCGCCAGCAGCCAAGCTTTGACCGGGACAGGGTATGGCTACACCTTC. Protein sequence: CASSQALTGTGYGYTF.